This T cell receptor beta chain was profiled in a study of cytomegalovirus exposure and HLA in healthy donors. Only in-frame clones appear in the TCRdb table, and some are missing; sequencing was by immunoSEQ multiplex PCR. The data show fewer than 150,000 clones, more than 85% seen once. This CDR3 region has 12 residues. Per the germline V gene, CDR1 is MNHEY and CDR2 is SVGAGI. The ends were cut back, 2 bases at V and 8 bases at J, with 9 bases in the middle. The TCR sequence derives from a man between 18 and 29 years old in good health and CMV-seropositive. The sequenced material came from PBMCs. The chain recombines TRBV6-5 with TRBJ1-1; TRBD1 is a possible D gene (5 bases). CDR3 nucleotide sequence: TGTGCCAGCAGTTACCTTGGACAAGAAGCTTTCTTT. This encodes CASSYLGQEAFF.